The rows below give T cell receptor beta chains drawn from one sample of a study of CD8 T cells in Susac syndrome. TCRdb reprocessed the immunoSEQ multiplex PCR reads with MiXCR, giving one entry per CDR3 protein. The table records 350,000 to 550,000 distinct CDR3 sequences, more than 80% of them present only once. The specimen sequenced was CD8+ T cells from PBMCs. All receptors derive from a human donor with multiple sclerosis. CDR3s include the opening cysteine and the closing phenylalanine or tryptophan. D genes are given only for firm matches. Size is omitted from some rows. Given values are once, few, many or a class for expanded clones.

cdr3_nt cdr3_aa j_call clone_size v_call d_call
TGTGCCAGCAGCCGGGAACAGGATTGGGACACTGAAGCTTTCTTT CASSREQDWDTEAFF TRBJ1-1 . TRBV14 .
TGTGCCAGCAGTGGAGGGGGCGCGTACACTGAAGCTTTCTTT CASSGGGAYTEAFF TRBJ1-1 . TRBV28 TRBD1
TGTGCCAGCAGTCCGGAAGGGCCCCAATCAGATACGCAGTATTTT CASSPEGPQSDTQYF TRBJ2-3 . TRBV12-3/TRBV12-4 .
TGTGCCAGTAGTATAGTATGGGACAGGGCAGGACAGCCCCAGCATTTT CASSIVWDRAGQPQHF TRBJ1-5 . TRBV19 TRBD1
TGCGCCAGCAGCTTGGATTTTGAAGGGACAGATACGCAGTATTTT CASSLDFEGTDTQYF TRBJ2-3 . TRBV5-1 .
TGCGCCAGCAGCCCTGGGGCAGGGCGTGCCTACGAGCAGTACTTC CASSPGAGRAYEQYF TRBJ2-7 . TRBV5-1 .
TGTGCCAGCATTGGGACAGGGACCTACGAGCAGTACTTC CASIGTGTYEQYF TRBJ2-7 . TRBV2 TRBD1
TGTGCCATCTATAATGTTGATTCGGGAAGGGCTTTCTTT CAIYNVDSGRAFF TRBJ1-1 . TRBV10-3 .
TGTGCCAGTAGTGCCTATCTAGCGGGGGCTGCCTACAATGAGCAGTTCTTC CASSAYLAGAAYNEQFF TRBJ2-1 . TRBV19 TRBD2
TGTGCCAGCAGTGAATTCGGCTGGGTCGGGGAGCTGTTTTTT CASSEFGWVGELFF TRBJ2-2 . TRBV2 .
TGTGCCAGCAGTTTTGGAGGAGCGGGAGTTATTAATGAGCAGTTCTTC CASSFGGAGVINEQFF TRBJ2-1 once TRBV12-3/TRBV12-4 TRBD2
TGTGCCAGCAGTTATGTCCAAGGGGATGAGCAGTTCTTC CASSYVQGDEQFF TRBJ2-1 . TRBV6-5 .
TGTGCCAGCAGTGGTAGTACGGGCACTGAAGCTTTCTTT CASSGSTGTEAFF TRBJ1-1 . TRBV2 .
TGTGCCTGGACCCCCGACGATACAGATACGCAGTATTTT CAWTPDDTDTQYF TRBJ2-3 . TRBV30 .
TGTGCCAGCAGCTTTCAGGGCCGGGAGCAGTACTTC CASSFQGREQYF TRBJ2-7 . TRBV7-8 .
TGTGCCAGCAGTTCCCCAGGGGGGAATGCCGGGGAGCTGTTTTTT CASSSPGGNAGELFF TRBJ2-2 . TRBV6-5 .
TGCGCCAGCAGCTCAATAGCGGGGGGGCCGCTCGAGACCCAGTACTTC CASSSIAGGPLETQYF TRBJ2-5 . TRBV4-1 TRBD2
TGCGCCAGCAGGCCCGAACCAGGGGGCACCGGGGAGCTGTTTTTT CASRPEPGGTGELFF TRBJ2-2 . TRBV5-1 TRBD1
TGTGCCAGCACGGGTAGCGGGAGGCATGAGCAGTTCTTC CASTGSGRHEQFF TRBJ2-1 once TRBV2 TRBD2
TGTGCCAGCAGCTCTCCGAGGGAGGGCGAGCAGTACTTC CASSSPREGEQYF TRBJ2-7 . TRBV7-9 TRBD2
TGTGCCACCAGCAGAGATCCGGGATGGGGGAACGCGAACACCGGGGAGCTGTTTTTT CATSRDPGWGNANTGELFF TRBJ2-2 . TRBV15 .
TGTGCCAGCAGTTTAAGGTCTTTGGGACCCTATTGGGATGAGCAGTTCTTC CASSLRSLGPYWDEQFF TRBJ2-1 once TRBV28 .
TGTGCCAGCAGCCTTAGGGACATCAATCAGCCCCAGCATTTT CASSLRDINQPQHF TRBJ1-5 . TRBV7-9 .
TGTGCCAGCAGCTTAGTCGTGGCGGTCCCCGGGGCTTTCTTT CASSLVVAVPGAFF TRBJ1-1 . TRBV5-5 .
TGTGCCAGCAGTTACAAAGACTACAACACCGGGGAGCTGTTTTTT CASSYKDYNTGELFF TRBJ2-2 . TRBV6-6 .
TGTGCCAGCAGCGAGGGTGGCCTGAACACTGAAGCTTTCTTT CASSEGGLNTEAFF TRBJ1-1 . TRBV5-6 .
TGTGCCAGCAGCCGGGATGGACAGGGGGCGGGCGAAGATGAAAAACTGTTTTTT CASSRDGQGAGEDEKLFF TRBJ1-4 . TRBV3-1 TRBD1
TGCAGCGTTCCCCCGGGACAGGGGGCGAGGACTGAAGCTTTCTTT CSVPPGQGARTEAFF TRBJ1-1 . TRBV29-1 TRBD1
TGTGCCAGCAGTTTTCGGACCGGGGAGCTGTTTTTT CASSFRTGELFF TRBJ2-2 . TRBV6-5 .
TGCAGCGCTGCCGTTTTTCTGGACAGCGGTAACTGTGGCTACACCTTC CSAAVFLDSGNCGYTF TRBJ1-2 . TRBV29-1 .
TGTGCCAGCAGTTTGACTAGGGGTCTGGACACTGAAGCTTTCTTT CASSLTRGLDTEAFF TRBJ1-1 . TRBV12-3/TRBV12-4 .
TGTGCCACCACGGGGCGGGCCACGAGGCATGGCTACACCTTC CATTGRATRHGYTF TRBJ1-2 . TRBV19 .
TGTGCCAGCAGCTTGAGGGTAGGGGGCAATCAGCCCCAGCATTTT CASSLRVGGNQPQHF TRBJ1-5 . TRBV5-6 .
TGTGCCAGCAGCTCTGGTAGTTATGCTTTCTTT CASSSGSYAFF TRBJ1-1 . TRBV7-9 .
TGTGCCAGCAGTATCTACCCGGTGAATCAGCCCCAGCATTTT CASSIYPVNQPQHF TRBJ1-5 . TRBV27 .
TGTGCCAGCAGCCAAGATGAGAGTTCGAACACTGAAGCTTTCTTT CASSQDESSNTEAFF TRBJ1-1 . TRBV14 .
TGTGCCAGCAGCCCACCCGGGGGGTTGAGTACTGAAGCTTTCTTT CASSPPGGLSTEAFF TRBJ1-1 . TRBV7-6 .
TGCAGTGCTAGAGATCCAGACTTTCAAGAGACCCAGTACTTC CSARDPDFQETQYF TRBJ2-5 . TRBV20-1 .
TGTGCCAGCAGCCTATTTCCCGCCGACTGGCCCTCACCCCTCCACTTT CASSLFPADWPSPLHF TRBJ1-6 . TRBV9 .
TGCGCCAGCAGCCACCCACAACAGGGGGCGAACACCGGGGAGCTGTTTTTT CASSHPQQGANTGELFF TRBJ2-2 . TRBV4-1 TRBD1
TGTGCCAGCAGTTTAGAGTTAGTCACCGGGGAGCTGTTTTTT CASSLELVTGELFF TRBJ2-2 . TRBV6-2/TRBV6-3 .
TGCAGTGCTAGTTCTAGCGGGAGAAGCACAGATACGCAGTATTTT CSASSSGRSTDTQYF TRBJ2-3 . TRBV20-1 TRBD2
TGTGCCATCGGGACAGGGAGCGGCTACACCTTC CAIGTGSGYTF TRBJ1-2 . TRBV27 TRBD1
TGCGCCAGCACCGCCGGGACGGCGGATTACGAGCAGTACTTC CASTAGTADYEQYF TRBJ2-7 . TRBV5-1 .
TGTGCCAGCAGTGACGAGGGAACGGCGCAGTACTTC CASSDEGTAQYF TRBJ2-7 . TRBV6-1 .
TGTGCCAGCAGTTACGACACCCAGCCGGGACAGGGGGCCGGGGAGCAGTACTTC CASSYDTQPGQGAGEQYF TRBJ2-7 . TRBV6-5 TRBD1